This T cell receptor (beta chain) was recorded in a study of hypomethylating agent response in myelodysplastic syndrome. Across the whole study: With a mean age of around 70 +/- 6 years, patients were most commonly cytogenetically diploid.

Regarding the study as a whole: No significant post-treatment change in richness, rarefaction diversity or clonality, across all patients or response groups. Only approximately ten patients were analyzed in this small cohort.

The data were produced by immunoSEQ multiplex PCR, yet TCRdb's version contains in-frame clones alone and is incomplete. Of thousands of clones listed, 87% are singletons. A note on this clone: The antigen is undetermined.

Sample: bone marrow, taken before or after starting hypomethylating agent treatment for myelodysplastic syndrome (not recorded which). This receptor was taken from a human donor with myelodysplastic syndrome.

The CDR3 spells CASSLDYRETQYF. CDR3 DNA sequence: TGTGCCAGCAGCTTAGACTATCGAGAGACCCAGTACTTC. This chain uses TRBV7-9 with TRBJ2-5; D uncertain. The length of the CDR3 is 13 residues. The germline V gene encodes CDR1 SEHNR and CDR2 FQNEAQ (reference sequence). Trimming took 1 base from V and 4 from J, leaving 7 bases between them.